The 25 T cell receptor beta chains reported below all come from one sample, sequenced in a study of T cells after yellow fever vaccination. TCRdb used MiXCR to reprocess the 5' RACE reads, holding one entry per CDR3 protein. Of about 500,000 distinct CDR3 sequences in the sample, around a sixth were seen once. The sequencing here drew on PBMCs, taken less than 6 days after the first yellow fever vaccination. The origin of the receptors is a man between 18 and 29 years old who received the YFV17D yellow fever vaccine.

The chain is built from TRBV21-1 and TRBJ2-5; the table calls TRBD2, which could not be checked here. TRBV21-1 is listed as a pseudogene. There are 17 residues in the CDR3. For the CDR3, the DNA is TGTGCCAGCAGCAAAGTAGGATCCGGGGAGGGCCAAGAGACCCAGTACTTC. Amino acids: CASSKVGSGEGQETQYF.

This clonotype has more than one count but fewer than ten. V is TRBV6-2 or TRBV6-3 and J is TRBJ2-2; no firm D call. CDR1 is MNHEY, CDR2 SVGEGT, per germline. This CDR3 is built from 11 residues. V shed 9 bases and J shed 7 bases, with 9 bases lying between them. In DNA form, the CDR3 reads TGTGCCAGTCTATACAGCGGGGAGCTGTTTTTT. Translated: CASLYSGELFF.

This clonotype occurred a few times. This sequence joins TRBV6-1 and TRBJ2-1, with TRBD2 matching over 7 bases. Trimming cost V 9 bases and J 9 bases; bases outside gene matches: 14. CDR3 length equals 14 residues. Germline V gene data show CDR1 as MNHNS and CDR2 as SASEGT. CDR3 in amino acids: CASSYRVTSSEQFF. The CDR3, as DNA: TGTGCCAGTTCTTACCGGGTGACTAGCAGTGAGCAGTTCTTC.

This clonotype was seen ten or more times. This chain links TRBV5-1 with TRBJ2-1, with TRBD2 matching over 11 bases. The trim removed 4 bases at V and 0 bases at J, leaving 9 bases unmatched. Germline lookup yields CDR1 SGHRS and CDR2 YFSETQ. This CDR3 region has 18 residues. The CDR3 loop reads CASSPRLAGPYSYNEQFF. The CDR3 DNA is TGCGCCAGCAGCCCGCGACTAGCGGGGCCCTACTCCTACAATGAGCAGTTCTTC. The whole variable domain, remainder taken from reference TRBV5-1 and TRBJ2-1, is KAGVTQTPRYLIKTRGQQVTLSCSPISGHRSVSWYQQTPGQGLQFLFEYFSETQRNKGNFPGRFSGRQFSNSRSEMNVSTLELGDSALYLCASSPRLAGPYSYNEQFFGPGTRLTVL.

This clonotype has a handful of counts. The CDR3 sequence: CASSFGTGREGQFF. The CDR3 nucleotides read TGTGCCAGCAGCTTCGGTACGGGCAGGGAGGGGCAGTTCTTC. The V gene is TRBV7-9, the J gene TRBJ2-1; 7 bases match TRBD2. Germline CDR1 reads SEHNR; CDR2 reads FQNEAQ (reference sequence). V lost 3 bases to trimming and J lost 12 bases; unmatched junction nucleotides: 11. This CDR3 has 14 residues. The complete variable domain, with remaining parts taken from reference TRBV7-9 and TRBJ2-1, reads DTGVSQNPRHKITKRGQNVTFRCDPISEHNRLYWYRQTLGQGPEFLTYFQNEAQLEKSRLLSDRFSAERPKGSFSTLEIQRTEQGDSAMYLCASSFGTGREGQFFGPGTRLTVL.

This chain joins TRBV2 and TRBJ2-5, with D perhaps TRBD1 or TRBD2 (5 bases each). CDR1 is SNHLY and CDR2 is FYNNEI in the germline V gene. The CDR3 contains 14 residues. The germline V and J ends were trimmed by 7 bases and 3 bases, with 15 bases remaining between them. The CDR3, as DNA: TGTGCCAGCAACCGGGACGTTGGGGAAGAGACCCAGTACTTC. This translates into CASNRDVGEETQYF.

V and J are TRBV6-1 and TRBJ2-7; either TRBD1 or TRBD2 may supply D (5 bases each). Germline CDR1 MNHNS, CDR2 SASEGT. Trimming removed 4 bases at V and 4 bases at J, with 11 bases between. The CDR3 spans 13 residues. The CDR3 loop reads CASSVGELYEQYV. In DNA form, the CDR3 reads TGTGCCAGCAGTGTGGGGGAGTTGTACGAGCAGTACGTC.

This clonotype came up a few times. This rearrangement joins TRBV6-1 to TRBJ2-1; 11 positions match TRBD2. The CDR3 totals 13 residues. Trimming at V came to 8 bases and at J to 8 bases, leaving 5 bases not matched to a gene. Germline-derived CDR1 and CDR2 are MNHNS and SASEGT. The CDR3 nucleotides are TGTGCCAGCCGTAGCGGGGGGGGAGATGAGCAGTTCTTC. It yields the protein CASRSGGGDEQFF.

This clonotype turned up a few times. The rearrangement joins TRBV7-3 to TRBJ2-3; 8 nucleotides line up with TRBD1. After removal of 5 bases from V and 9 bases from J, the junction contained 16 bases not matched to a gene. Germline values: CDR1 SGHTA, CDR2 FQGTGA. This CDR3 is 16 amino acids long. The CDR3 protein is CASSPTARTGKDTQYF. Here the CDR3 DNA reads TGTGCCAGCAGCCCCACGGCCCGGACAGGGAAGGACACGCAGTATTTT.

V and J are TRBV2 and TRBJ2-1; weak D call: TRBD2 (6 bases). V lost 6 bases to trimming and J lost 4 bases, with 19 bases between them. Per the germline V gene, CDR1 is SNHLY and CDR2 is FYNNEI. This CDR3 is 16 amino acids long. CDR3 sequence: CASRGDWSSPYNEQFF. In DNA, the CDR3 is TGTGCCAGCAGGGGGGACTGGTCCTCCCCTTACAATGAGCAGTTCTTC.

CDR3 DNA sequence: TGTGCCAGCAGTTTATCGACATTTCCGAATTCACCCCTCCACTTT. Translation gives CASSLSTFPNSPLHF. The V and J genes are TRBV27 and TRBJ1-6; D ambiguous. CDR3 length: 15 amino acids. The V end lost 0 bases, the J end lost 7 bases, and 10 bases lay between the germline ends. Germline V gene lookup returns CDR1 MNHEY and CDR2 SMNVEV (reference sequence).

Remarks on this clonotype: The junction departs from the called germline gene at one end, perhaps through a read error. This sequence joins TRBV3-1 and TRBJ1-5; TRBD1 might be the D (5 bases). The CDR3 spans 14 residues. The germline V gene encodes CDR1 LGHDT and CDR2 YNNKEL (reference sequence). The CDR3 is CACSKQGAHQPQHF. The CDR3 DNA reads TGTGCCTGCAGCAAGCAAGGGGCCCATCAGCCCCAGCATTTT.

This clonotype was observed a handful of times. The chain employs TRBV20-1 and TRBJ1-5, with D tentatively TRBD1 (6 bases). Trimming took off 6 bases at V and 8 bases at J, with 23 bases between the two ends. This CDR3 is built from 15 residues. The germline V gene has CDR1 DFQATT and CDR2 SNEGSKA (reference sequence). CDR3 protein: CSANDRRRGEEPQHF. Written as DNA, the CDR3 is TGCAGTGCAAACGACCGACGCAGGGGAGAGGAGCCCCAGCATTTT.

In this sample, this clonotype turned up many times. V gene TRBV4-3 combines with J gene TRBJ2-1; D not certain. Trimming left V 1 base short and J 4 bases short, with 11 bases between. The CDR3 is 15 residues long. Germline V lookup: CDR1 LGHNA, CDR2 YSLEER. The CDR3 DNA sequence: TGCGCCAGCAGCCAAGGGACGGCAGCATACAATGAGCAGTTCTTC. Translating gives CASSQGTAAYNEQFF.

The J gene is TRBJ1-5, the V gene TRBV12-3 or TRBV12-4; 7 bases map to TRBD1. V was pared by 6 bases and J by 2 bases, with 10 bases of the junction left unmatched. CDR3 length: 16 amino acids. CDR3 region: CASSRQGVRGNQPQHF. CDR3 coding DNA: TGTGCCAGCAGCAGACAGGGCGTGAGAGGCAATCAGCCCCAGCATTTT.

CDR3 coding DNA: TGTGCCAGCAGCCGTATGACTAGCGGGGGGAGGGATACGCAGTATTTT. Amino acid sequence: CASSRMTSGGRDTQYF. The V call is TRBV5-5, the J call TRBJ2-3; 13 bases fit TRBD2. CDR3 length: 16 amino acids. Germline CDR1 SGHKS, CDR2 YYEKEE (reference sequence). Trimming took 4 bases from V and 6 from J; bases not matched to a gene: 8.

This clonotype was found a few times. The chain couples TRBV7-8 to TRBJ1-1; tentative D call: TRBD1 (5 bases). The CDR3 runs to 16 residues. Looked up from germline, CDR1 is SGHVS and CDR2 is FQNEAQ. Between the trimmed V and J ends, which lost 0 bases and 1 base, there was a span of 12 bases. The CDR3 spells CASSLALVGPNTEAFF. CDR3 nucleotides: TGTGCCAGCAGCTTAGCGCTTGTGGGGCCGAACACTGAAGCTTTCTTT.

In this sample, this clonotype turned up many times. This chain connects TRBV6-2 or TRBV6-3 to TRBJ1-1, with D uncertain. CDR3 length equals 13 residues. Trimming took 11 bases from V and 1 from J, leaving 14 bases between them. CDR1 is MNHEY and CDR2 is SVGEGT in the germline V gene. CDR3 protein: CAANLDGNTEAFF. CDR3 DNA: TGTGCCGCGAACTTGGACGGGAACACTGAAGCTTTCTTT.

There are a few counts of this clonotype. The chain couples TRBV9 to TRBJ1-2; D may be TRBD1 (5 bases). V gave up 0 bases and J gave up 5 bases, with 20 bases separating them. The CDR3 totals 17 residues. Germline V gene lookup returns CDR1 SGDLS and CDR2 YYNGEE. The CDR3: CASSVDPGSTRGYGYTF. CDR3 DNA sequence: TGTGCCAGCAGCGTAGATCCGGGTTCAACCCGGGGGTATGGCTACACCTTC.

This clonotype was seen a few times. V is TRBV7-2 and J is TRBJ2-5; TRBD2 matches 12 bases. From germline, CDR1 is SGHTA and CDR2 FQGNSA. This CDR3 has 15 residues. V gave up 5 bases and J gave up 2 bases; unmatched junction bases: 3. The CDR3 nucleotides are TGTGCCAGCAGCCAGACTAGCGGGGGACAAGAGACCCAGTACTTC. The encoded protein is CASSQTSGGQETQYF.

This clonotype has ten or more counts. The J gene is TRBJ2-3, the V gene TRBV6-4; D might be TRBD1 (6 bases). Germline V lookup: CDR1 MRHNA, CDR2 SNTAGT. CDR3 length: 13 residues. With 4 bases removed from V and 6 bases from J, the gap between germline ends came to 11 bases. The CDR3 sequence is CASSVQGGDTQYF. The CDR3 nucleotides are TGTGCCAGCAGTGTACAGGGTGGGGATACGCAGTATTTT.

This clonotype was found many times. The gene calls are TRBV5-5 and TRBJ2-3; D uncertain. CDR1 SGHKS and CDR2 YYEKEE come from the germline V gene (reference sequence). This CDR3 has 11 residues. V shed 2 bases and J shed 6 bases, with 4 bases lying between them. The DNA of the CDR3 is TGTGCCAGCAGCTTCCCCGATACGCAGTATTTT. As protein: CASSFPDTQYF.

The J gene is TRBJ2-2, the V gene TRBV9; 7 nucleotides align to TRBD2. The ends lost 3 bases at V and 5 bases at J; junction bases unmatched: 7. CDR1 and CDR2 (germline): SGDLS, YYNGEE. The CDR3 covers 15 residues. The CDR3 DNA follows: TGTGCCAGCAGCGCACTAGCGAGTTTAACCGGGGAGCTGTTTTTT. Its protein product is CASSALASLTGELFF.

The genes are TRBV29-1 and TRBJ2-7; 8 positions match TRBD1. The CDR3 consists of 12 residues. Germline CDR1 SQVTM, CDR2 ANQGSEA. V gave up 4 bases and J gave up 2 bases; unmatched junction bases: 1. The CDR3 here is CSVVTGAYEQYF. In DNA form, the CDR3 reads TGCAGCGTTGTGACAGGGGCCTACGAGCAGTACTTC.

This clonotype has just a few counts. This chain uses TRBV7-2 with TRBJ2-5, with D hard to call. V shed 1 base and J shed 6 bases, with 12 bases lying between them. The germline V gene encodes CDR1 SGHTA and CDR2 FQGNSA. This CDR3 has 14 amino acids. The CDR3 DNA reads TGTGCCAGCAGCTTAGGAGGCAGGAAAAAGACCCAGTACTTC. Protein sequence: CASSLGGRKKTQYF.